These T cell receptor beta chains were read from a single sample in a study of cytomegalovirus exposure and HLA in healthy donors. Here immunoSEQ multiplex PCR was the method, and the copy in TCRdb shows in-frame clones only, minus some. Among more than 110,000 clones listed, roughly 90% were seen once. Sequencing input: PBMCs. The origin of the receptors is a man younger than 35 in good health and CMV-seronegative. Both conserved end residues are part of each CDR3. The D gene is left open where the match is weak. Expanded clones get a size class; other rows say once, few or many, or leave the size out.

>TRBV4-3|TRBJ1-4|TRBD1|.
TGCGCCAGCAGCCGCGGTTGGGACAGGGGTGGCGAAAAACTGTTTTTT
CASSRGWDRGGEKLFF
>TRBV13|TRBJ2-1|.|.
TGTGCCAGCAGCCCCCAGACGGGTAAAACTCACAATGAGCAGTTCTTC
CASSPQTGKTHNEQFF
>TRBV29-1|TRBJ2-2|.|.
TGCAGCGTCGAGGGCTTTCAGGGGAAATGGGCCGGGGAGCTGTTTTTT
CSVEGFQGKWAGELFF
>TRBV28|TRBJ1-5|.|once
TGTGCCAGCAGTTTATCTGGGGGCTATAGCAATCAGCCCCAGCATTTT
CASSLSGGYSNQPQHF
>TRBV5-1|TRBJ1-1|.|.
TGCGCCAGCAGCTTGGAGGGGTATGGGAACACTGAAGCTTTCTTT
CASSLEGYGNTEAFF
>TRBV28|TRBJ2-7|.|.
TGTGCCAGCAGTCCTGGAGGGAGCTCCTACGAGCAGTACTTC
CASSPGGSSYEQYF
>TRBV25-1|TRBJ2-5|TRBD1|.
TGTGCCAGCAGTCGGACAGGGCGGGAGACCCAGTACTTC
CASSRTGRETQYF
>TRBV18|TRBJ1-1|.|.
TGTGCCAGCTCACCACCGTCAACTGAAGCTTTCTTT
CASSPPSTEAFF
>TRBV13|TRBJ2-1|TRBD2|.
TGTGCCAGCAGCTTAACTAGCGGGATAATTGGAAATGAGCAGTTCTTC
CASSLTSGIIGNEQFF
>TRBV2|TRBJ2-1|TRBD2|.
TGTGCCACTCTGGGGAGGGTATACAATGAGCAGTTCTTC
CATLGRVYNEQFF
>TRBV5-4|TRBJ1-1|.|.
TGTGCCAGCAGCTTGGTTCAGGACAGTGAAGCTTTCTTT
CASSLVQDSEAFF
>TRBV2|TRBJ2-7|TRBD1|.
TGTGCCAGCCGCAGGGGGCCCTACGAGCAGTACTTC
CASRRGPYEQYF
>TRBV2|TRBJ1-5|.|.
TGTGCCAGCAGTTGGGGGACACCACATCATGGCAATCAGCCCCAGCATTTT
CASSWGTPHHGNQPQHF
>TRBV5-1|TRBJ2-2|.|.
TGCGCCAGCAGCTTGTCGGTCGCGGGGGAGCTGTTTTTT
CASSLSVAGELFF
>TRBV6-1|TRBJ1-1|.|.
TGTGCCAGCAGCATACAGGGAGTGTGGACTGAAGCTTTCTTT
CASSIQGVWTEAFF
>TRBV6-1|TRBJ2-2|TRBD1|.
TGTGCCAGCAAGTGGGACAGCTTCACCGGGGAGCTGTTTTTT
CASKWDSFTGELFF
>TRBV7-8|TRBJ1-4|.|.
TGTGCCAGCAATATGGCAGGGGCGACTAATGAAAAACTGTTTTTT
CASNMAGATNEKLFF
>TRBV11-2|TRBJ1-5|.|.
TGTGCCAGCAGCTTAGCGGCAGGCCCCCGGGGTCAGCCCCAGCATTTT
CASSLAAGPRGQPQHF
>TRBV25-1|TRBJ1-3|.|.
TGTGCCAGCAGTGTCCCGGGATCTGGAAACACCATATATTTT
CASSVPGSGNTIYF
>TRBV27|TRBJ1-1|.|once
TGTGCCAGCAGTTTATTAGTCCCAACGAACACTGAAGCTTTCTTT
CASSLLVPTNTEAFF
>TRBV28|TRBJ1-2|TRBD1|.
TGTGCCAGCAGCCCTGACAGGGTAGGTGGCTACACCTTC
CASSPDRVGGYTF
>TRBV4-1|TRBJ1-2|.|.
TGCGCCAGCAGTCGGTCTGCGGGAATCGAAGGCTATGGCTACACCTTC
CASSRSAGIEGYGYTF
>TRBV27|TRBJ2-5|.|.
TGTGCCAGCAGTTTAGGAAGTCTAGCGAGTCAAGAGACCCAGTACTTC
CASSLGSLASQETQYF
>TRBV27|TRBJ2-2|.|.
TGTGCCAGCACCGGGGGGCCGAACACCGGGGAGCTGTTTTTT
CASTGGPNTGELFF
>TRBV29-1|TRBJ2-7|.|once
TGCAGCGTTGGAGCGATCTCCCCCTACGAGCAGTACTTC
CSVGAISPYEQYF
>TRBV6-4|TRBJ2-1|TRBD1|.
TGTGCCAGCAGTGAGGGGACAGGGGGCGATGAGCAGTTCTTC
CASSEGTGGDEQFF